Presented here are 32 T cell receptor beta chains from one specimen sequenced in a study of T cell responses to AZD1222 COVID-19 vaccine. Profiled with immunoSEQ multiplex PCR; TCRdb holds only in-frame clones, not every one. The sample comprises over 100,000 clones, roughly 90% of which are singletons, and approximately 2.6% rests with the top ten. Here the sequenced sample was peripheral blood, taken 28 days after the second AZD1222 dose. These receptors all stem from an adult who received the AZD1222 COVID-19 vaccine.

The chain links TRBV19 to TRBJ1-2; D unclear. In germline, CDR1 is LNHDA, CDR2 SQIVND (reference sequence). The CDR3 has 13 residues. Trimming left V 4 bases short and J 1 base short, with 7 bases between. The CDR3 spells CASSTIGNYGYTF. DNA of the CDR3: TGTGCCAGTAGTACCATTGGTAACTATGGCTACACCTTC.

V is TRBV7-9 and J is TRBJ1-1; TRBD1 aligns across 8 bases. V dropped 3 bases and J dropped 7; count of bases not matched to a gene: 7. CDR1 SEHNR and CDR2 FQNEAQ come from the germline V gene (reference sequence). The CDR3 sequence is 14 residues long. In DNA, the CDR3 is TGTGCCAGCAGCTTTGACAGGGGATGGGTTGAAGCTTTCTTT. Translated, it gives CASSFDRGWVEAFF.

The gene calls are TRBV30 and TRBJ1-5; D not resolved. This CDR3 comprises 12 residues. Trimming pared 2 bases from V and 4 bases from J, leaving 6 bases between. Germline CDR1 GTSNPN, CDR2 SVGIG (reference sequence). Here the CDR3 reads CAWSSGNQPQHF. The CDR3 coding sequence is TGTGCCTGGAGTTCTGGTAATCAGCCCCAGCATTTT. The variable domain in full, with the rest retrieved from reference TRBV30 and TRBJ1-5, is SQTIHQWPATLVQPVGSPLSLECTVEGTSNPNLYWYRQAAGRGLQLLFYSVGIGQISSEVPQNLSASRPQDRQFILSSKKLLLSDSGFYLCAWSSGNQPQHFGDGTRLSIL.

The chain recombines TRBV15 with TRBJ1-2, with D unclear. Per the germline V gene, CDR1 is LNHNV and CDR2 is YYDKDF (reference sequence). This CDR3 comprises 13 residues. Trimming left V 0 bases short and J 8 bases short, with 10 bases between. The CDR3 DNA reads TGTGCCACCAGCAGAGATGCCGTTGCGGGCTACACCTTC. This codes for CATSRDAVAGYTF.

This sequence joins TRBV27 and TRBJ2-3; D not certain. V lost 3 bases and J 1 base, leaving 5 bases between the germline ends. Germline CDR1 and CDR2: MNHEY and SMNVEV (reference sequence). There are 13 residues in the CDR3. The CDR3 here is CASSFGRTDTQYF. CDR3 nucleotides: TGTGCCAGCAGTTTCGGCCGCACAGATACGCAGTATTTT.

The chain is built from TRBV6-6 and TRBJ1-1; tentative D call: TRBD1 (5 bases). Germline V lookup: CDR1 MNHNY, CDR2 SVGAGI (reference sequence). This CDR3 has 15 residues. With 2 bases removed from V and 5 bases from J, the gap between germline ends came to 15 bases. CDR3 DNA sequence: TGTGCCAGCAGTTACCTTGGGGGAAGCGGGACTGAAGCTTTCTTT. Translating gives CASSYLGGSGTEAFF.

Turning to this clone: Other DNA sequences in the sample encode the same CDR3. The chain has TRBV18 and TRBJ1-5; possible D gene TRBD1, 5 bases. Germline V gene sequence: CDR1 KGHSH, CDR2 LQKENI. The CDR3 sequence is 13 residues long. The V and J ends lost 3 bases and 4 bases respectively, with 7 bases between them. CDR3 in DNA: TGTGCCAGCTCACCCGGGGGGAATCAGCCCCAGCATTTT. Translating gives CASSPGGNQPQHF.

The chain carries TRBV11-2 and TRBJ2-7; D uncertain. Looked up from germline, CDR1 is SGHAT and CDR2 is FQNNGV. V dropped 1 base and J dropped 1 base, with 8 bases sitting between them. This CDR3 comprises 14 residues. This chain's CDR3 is CASSLVRASYEQYF. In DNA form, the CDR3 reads TGTGCCAGCAGCTTAGTTCGAGCTTCCTACGAGCAGTACTTC.

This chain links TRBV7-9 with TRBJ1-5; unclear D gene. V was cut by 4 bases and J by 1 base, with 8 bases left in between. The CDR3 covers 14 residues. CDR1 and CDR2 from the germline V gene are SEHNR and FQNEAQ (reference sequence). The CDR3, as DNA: TGTGCCAGCAGCTCGACAATAAGCAATCAGCCCCAGCATTTT. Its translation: CASSSTISNQPQHF.

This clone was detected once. CDR3 nucleotides: TGTGCCAGCAGTTACGTTGCCGGGGAGCTGTTTTTT. It encodes CASSYVAGELFF. The chain uses TRBV6-2 or TRBV6-3 and TRBJ2-2; D not resolved. Germline CDR1 reads MNHEY; CDR2 reads SVGEGT. Trimming removed 2 bases from V and 6 bases from J, with 4 bases in between. There are 12 residues in the CDR3.

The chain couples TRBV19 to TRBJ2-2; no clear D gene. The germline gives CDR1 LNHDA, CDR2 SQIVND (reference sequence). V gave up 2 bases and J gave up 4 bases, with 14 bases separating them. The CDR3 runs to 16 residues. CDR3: CASSISGTVSTGELFF. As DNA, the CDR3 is TGTGCCAGTAGTATATCTGGCACGGTTTCCACCGGGGAGCTGTTTTTT.

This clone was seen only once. The CDR3 sequence is CSVEGQGGLGYTF. CDR3 sequence (DNA): TGCAGCGTTGAGGGGCAGGGGGGTCTTGGCTACACCTTC. The chain couples TRBV29-1 to TRBJ1-2, with 7 bases matching TRBD1. The CDR3 contains 13 residues. Germline trimming cut 3 bases from V and 7 bases from J; bases unmatched to any gene: 8. In germline, CDR1 is SQVTM, CDR2 ANQGSEA.

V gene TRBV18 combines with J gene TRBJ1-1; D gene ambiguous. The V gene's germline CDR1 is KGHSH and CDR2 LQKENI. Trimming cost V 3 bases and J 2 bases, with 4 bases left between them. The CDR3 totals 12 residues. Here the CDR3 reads CASSPYNTEAFF. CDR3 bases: TGTGCCAGCTCACCTTACAACACTGAAGCTTTCTTT.

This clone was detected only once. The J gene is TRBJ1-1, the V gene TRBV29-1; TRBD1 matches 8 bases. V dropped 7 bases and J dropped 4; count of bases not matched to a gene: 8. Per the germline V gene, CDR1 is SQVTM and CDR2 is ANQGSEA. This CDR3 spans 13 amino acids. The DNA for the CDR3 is TGCAGCGCCCGACAGGGGAGGGGCACTGAAGCTTTCTTT. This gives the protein CSARQGRGTEAFF.

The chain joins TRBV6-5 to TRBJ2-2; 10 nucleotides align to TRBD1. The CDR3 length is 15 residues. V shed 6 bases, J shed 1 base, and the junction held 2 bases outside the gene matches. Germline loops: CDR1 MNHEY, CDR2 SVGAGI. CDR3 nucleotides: TGTGCCAGCAGCCGGGACAGGGGGAACACCGGGGAGCTGTTTTTT. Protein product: CASSRDRGNTGELFF.

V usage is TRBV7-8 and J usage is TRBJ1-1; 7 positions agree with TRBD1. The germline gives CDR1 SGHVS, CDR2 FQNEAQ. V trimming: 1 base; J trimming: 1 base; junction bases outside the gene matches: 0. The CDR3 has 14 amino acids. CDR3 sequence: CASSLEGANTEAFF. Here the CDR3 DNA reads TGTGCCAGCAGCTTAGAGGGGGCGAACACTGAAGCTTTCTTT.

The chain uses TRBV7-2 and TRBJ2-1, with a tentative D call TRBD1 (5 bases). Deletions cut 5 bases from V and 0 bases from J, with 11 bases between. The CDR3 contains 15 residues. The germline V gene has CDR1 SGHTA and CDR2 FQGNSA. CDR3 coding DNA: TGTGCCAGCAGCCCCCGACAGAGCTCCTACAATGAGCAGTTCTTC. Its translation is CASSPRQSSYNEQFF.

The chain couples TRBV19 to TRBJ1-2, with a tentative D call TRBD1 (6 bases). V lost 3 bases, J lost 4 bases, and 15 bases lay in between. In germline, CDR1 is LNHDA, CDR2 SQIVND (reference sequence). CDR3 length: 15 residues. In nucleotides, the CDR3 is TGTGCCAGTAGTATCCGGGACACCTCTCCCTATGGCTACACCTTC. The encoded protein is CASSIRDTSPYGYTF.

CDR3 coding DNA: TGTGCCAGCAGCTTAGGCCCGACGGACACTGAAGCTTTCTTT. Its protein is CASSLGPTDTEAFF. V usage is TRBV7-2 and J usage is TRBJ1-1; no definite D call. V was shortened by 1 base and J by 3 bases, with 9 bases between the two germline ends. Germline CDR1 reads SGHTA; CDR2 reads FQGNSA. CDR3 size: 14 residues.

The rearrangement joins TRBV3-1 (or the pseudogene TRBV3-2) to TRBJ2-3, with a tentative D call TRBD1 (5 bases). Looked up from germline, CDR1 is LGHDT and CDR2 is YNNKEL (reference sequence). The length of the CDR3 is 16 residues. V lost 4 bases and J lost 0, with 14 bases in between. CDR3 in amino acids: CASSPTQGLSTDTQYF. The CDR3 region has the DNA TGTGCCAGCAGCCCTACCCAGGGCCTAAGCACAGATACGCAGTATTTT.

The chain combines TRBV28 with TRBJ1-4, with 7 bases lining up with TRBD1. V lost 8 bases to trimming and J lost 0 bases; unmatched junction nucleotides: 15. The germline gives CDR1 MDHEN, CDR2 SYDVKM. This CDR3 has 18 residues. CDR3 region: CASPPSRDSYPTNEKLFF. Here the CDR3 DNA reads TGTGCCAGCCCCCCCTCTAGGGACAGCTACCCAACTAATGAAAAACTGTTTTTT.

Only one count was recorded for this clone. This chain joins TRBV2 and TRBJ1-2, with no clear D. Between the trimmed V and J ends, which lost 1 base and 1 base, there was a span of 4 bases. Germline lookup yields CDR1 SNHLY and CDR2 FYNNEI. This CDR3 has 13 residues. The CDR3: CASSEGRNYGYTF. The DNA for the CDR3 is TGTGCCAGCAGTGAAGGCCGTAACTATGGCTACACCTTC. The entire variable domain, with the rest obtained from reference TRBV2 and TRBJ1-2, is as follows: EPEVTQTPSHQVTQMGQEVILRCVPISNHLYFYWYRQILGQKVEFLVSFYNNEISEKSEIFDDQFSVERPDGSNFTLKIRSTKLEDSAMYFCASSEGRNYGYTFGSGTRLTVV.

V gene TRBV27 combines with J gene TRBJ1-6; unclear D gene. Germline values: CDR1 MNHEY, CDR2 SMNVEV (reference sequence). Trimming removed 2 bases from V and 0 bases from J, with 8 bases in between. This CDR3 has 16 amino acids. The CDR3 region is CASSLIQTSYNSPLHF. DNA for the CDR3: TGTGCCAGCAGTTTAATCCAAACCTCCTATAATTCACCCCTCCACTTT.

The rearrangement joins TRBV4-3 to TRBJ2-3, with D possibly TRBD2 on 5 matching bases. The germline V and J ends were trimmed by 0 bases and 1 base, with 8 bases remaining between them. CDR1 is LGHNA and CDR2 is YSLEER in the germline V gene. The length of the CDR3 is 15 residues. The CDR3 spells CASSQERTGTDTQYF. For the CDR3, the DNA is TGCGCCAGCAGCCAAGAACGGACTGGCACAGATACGCAGTATTTT.

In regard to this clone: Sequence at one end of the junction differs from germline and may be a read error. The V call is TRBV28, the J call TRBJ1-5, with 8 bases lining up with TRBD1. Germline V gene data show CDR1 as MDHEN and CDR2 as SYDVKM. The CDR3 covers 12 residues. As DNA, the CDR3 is TGCGCAGGGGGCGAATTGAGTCAGCCCCAGCATTTT. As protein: CAGGELSQPQHF.

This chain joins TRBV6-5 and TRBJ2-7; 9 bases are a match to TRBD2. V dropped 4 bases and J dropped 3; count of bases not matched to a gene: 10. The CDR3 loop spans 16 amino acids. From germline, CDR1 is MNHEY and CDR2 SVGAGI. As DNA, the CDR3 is TGTGCCAGCAGTTTCTCGAGCGGGGGGAGATTCTACGAGCAGTACTTC. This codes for CASSFSSGGRFYEQYF.

This CDR3 is CASRPDRGAEAFF. CDR3 bases: TGTGCCAGTAGGCCCGACAGGGGCGCTGAAGCTTTCTTT. This chain links TRBV19 with TRBJ1-1; the match to TRBD1 covers 8 bases. V trimming: 6 bases; J trimming: 6 bases; junction bases outside the gene matches: 6. The CDR3 consists of 13 residues. Germline V gene data show CDR1 as LNHDA and CDR2 as SQIVND (reference sequence).

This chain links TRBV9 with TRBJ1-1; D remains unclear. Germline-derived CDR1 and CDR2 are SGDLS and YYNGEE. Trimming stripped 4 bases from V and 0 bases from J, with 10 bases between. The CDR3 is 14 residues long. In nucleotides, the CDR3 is TGTGCCAGCAGCCCCGCAGGATTGAACACTGAAGCTTTCTTT. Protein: CASSPAGLNTEAFF.

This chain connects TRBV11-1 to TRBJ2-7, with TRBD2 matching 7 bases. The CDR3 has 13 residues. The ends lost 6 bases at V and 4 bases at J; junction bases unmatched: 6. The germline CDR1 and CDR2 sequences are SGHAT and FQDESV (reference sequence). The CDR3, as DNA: TGTGCCAGCAGACCGGGGGGTTTTTACGAGCAGTACTTC. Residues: CASRPGGFYEQYF.

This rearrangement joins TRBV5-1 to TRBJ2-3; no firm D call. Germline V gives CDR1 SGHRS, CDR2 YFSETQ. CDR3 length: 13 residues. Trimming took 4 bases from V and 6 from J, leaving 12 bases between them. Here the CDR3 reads CASSLETADTQYF. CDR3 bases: TGCGCCAGCAGCCTGGAGACGGCGGATACGCAGTATTTT.

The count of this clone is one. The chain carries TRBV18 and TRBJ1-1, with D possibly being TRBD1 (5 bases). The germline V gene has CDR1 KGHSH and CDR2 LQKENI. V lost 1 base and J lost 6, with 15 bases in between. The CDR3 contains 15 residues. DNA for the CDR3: TGTGCCAGCTCACCACAAGAGAGTGTGGGGGCTGAAGCTTTCTTT. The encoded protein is CASSPQESVGAEAFF. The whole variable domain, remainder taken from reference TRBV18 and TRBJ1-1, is NAGVMQNPRHLVRRRGQEARLRCSPMKGHSHVYWYRQLPEEGLKFMVYLQKENIIDESGMPKERFSAEFPKEGPSILRIQQVVRGDSAAYFCASSPQESVGAEAFFGQGTRLTVV.

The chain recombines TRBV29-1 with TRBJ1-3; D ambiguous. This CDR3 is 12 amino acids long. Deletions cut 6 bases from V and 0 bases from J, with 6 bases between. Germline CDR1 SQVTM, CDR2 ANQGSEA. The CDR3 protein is CSVAFSGNTIYF. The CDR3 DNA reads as TGCAGCGTCGCATTCTCTGGAAACACCATATATTTT.